The rows below give T cell receptor beta chains drawn from one sample of a study of blood T cell repertoires in COVID-19. The assay was immunoSEQ multiplex PCR, and TCRdb's table has in-frame clones only and misses some. The sample has 70,000 to 90,000 clones, around four fifths seen once. Sequenced sample: peripheral blood. These receptor sequences come from a human donor in a cohort sampled during active COVID-19. The CDR3 runs from the conserved cysteine through the conserved F or W. D genes are given only for firm matches. The size of a clone is reported for some rows only, either as once, few or many, or as a class for expanded clones.

v_gene	j_gene	d_gene	abundance	CDR3nt	CDR3aa
TRBV18	TRBJ2-3	TRBD1	-	TGTGCCAGCTCACCACCATCGACAGGGCCTACAGATACGCAGTATTTT	CASSPPSTGPTDTQYF
TRBV11-2	TRBJ2-1	TRBD1	-	TGTGCCAGCAGCTTGGCCTTACAGGGGGCGGGTGAGCAGTTCTTC	CASSLALQGAGEQFF
TRBV30	TRBJ2-2	-	-	TGTGCCTGGAGTAAAGGGGTTACGACCGGGGAGCTGTTTTTT	CAWSKGVTTGELFF
TRBV5-1	TRBJ2-1	-	-	TGCGCCAGCAGCCTGGCGGAGTCTTACAATGAGCAGTTCTTC	CASSLAESYNEQFF
TRBV5-1	TRBJ2-1	TRBD2	-	TGCGCCAGCAGCGGAGCGGGACTTTCTAGCAATGAGCAGTTCTTC	CASSGAGLSSNEQFF
TRBV5-1	TRBJ2-5	TRBD2	-	TGCGCCAGCAGCCGGACTAGCGGAGAATTAGGGCAGACCCAGTACTTC	CASSRTSGELGQTQYF
TRBV18	TRBJ2-5	TRBD2	once	TGTGCCAGCTCACCAAGGACTAGCGACCAAGAGACCCAGTACTTC	CASSPRTSDQETQYF
TRBV21-1	TRBJ2-3	-	few	TGTGCCAGCAGCAAAGTTGTTGGCGGGGGAGGCACAGATACGCAGTATTTT	CASSKVVGGGGTDTQYF
TRBV30	TRBJ1-2	-	-	TGTGCCTGGAGTGTACTGACAGACTATGGCTACACCTTC	CAWSVLTDYGYTF
TRBV10-1	TRBJ2-3	TRBD1	-	TGCGCCACCTCACGGACAGGGGGTCGTCCTAGCACAGATACGCAGTATTTT	CATSRTGGRPSTDTQYF
TRBV18	TRBJ2-3	TRBD2	-	TGTGCCAGCTCACCGGTTTCGGGAGGGCAAGATACGCAGTATTTT	CASSPVSGGQDTQYF
TRBV4-2	TRBJ1-2	-	-	TGTGCCAGCAGCCAAAACCCCTCCTTACAGGGTACCGGCTATGGCTACACCTTC	CASSQNPSLQGTGYGYTF
TRBV28	TRBJ2-1	-	-	TGTGCCAGCATCCTACCGGGACTTCAGGAGCAGTTCTTC	CASILPGLQEQFF
TRBV5-1	TRBJ2-7	-	-	TGCGCCAGCAGCTTGATAGGGGTCACCTACGAGCAGTACTTC	CASSLIGVTYEQYF
TRBV19	TRBJ1-3	-	-	TGTGCCAGTAGTATAGATGCGGGGCTCGGAAACACCATATATTTT	CASSIDAGLGNTIYF
TRBV5-1	TRBJ1-3	TRBD1	-	TGCGCCAGCAGCTCAGGGGGTGGAGGAAACACCATATATTTT	CASSSGGGGNTIYF
TRBV11-2	TRBJ1-6	-	-	TGTGCCAGCAGCCCCAGGAGGGATTCACCCCTCCACTTT	CASSPRRDSPLHF
TRBV2	TRBJ2-3	-	few	TGTGCCAGCAGTACCGGGACTAGCACAGATACGCAGTATTTT	CASSTGTSTDTQYF
TRBV2	TRBJ1-5	-	-	TGTGCCAGTCGCAGGGTGAGCAATCAGCCCCAGCATTTT	CASRRVSNQPQHF
TRBV10-1	TRBJ1-2	-	-	TGCGCCAGCAGCGATGAACTAAACTATGGCTACACCTTC	CASSDELNYGYTF
TRBV29-1	TRBJ2-2	TRBD2	-	TGCAGCGCCCGACTCCGGCTAGCGGGAGGTTCTGGGGAGCTGTTTTTT	CSARLRLAGGSGELFF
TRBV3-1/TRBV3-2	TRBJ2-2	-	-	TGTGCCAGCAGCCAAGAGCAGGCCCGAAGGGAGCTGTTTTTT	CASSQEQARRELFF
TRBV7-6	TRBJ2-7	-	-	TGTGCCAGCAGCTCACCTAACAGGGAAACCTCCTACGAGCAGTACTTC	CASSSPNRETSYEQYF
TRBV2	TRBJ2-7	TRBD2	once	TGTGCCAGCAGTGTCGGGACTAGGGCCCTCGAGCAGTACTTC	CASSVGTRALEQYF
TRBV5-1	TRBJ2-1	TRBD1	-	TGCGCCAGCAGCTTGGGGCCCGGGACAGGGGCTGGGGATGAGCAGTTCTTC	CASSLGPGTGAGDEQFF
TRBV9	TRBJ1-5	-	few	TGTGCCAGCAGCCCCTACTCTCAGGGAGGTCAGCCCCAGCATTTT	CASSPYSQGGQPQHF
TRBV2	TRBJ1-5	-	-	TGTGCCAGCAGAAACAGGGAAGTAGGTCAGCCCCAGCATTTT	CASRNREVGQPQHF
TRBV28	TRBJ1-4	-	-	TGTGCCAGCTTGGGCCAGGGGCAGTTGGGTGAAAAACTGTTTTTT	CASLGQGQLGEKLFF
TRBV5-1	TRBJ2-3	TRBD1	-	TGCGCCAGCAGTTTGGACAGGGGGCCGGGCGGAGGCACAGATACGCAGTATTTT	CASSLDRGPGGGTDTQYF
TRBV5-6	TRBJ2-7	-	-	TGTGCCAGCAGCTTGGTGGCAGTCGACGAGCAGTACTTC	CASSLVAVDEQYF
TRBV5-1	TRBJ1-5	TRBD1	-	TGCGCCAGCAGCGTCGGACAGGGGAAGAGTCAGCCCCAGCATTTT	CASSVGQGKSQPQHF
TRBV3-1/TRBV3-2	TRBJ1-5	-	-	TGTGCCAGCAGCGGACGACAGGACAATCAGCCCCAGCATTTT	CASSGRQDNQPQHF
TRBV5-1	TRBJ2-1	TRBD2	-	TGCGCCAGCAAAGATCGGTCTAGCGGGGAATACAATGAGCAGTTCTTC	CASKDRSSGEYNEQFF
TRBV5-1	TRBJ1-4	TRBD1	-	TGCGCCAGCAGCCCCCCCCCTTATGCACAGGGGGCCGGTGAAAAACTGTTTTTT	CASSPPPYAQGAGEKLFF
TRBV9	TRBJ2-3	-	once	TGTGCCAGCAGCGCCGGGACATGGGCCACAGATACGCAGTATTTT	CASSAGTWATDTQYF
TRBV7-9	TRBJ2-6	-	once	TGTGCCAGCAGCTTAGGGCTGGGGGCGGGAGCGGCCAACGTCCTGACTTTC	CASSLGLGAGAANVLTF
TRBV21-1	TRBJ1-5	-	-	TGTGCCAGCAGCGGACCGGACAGGAGAGGACAGCCCCAGCATTTT	CASSGPDRRGQPQHF
TRBV7-8	TRBJ2-5	-	-	TGTGCCAGCAGCCTGAACTCTAACCTACAAGAGACCCAGTACTTC	CASSLNSNLQETQYF